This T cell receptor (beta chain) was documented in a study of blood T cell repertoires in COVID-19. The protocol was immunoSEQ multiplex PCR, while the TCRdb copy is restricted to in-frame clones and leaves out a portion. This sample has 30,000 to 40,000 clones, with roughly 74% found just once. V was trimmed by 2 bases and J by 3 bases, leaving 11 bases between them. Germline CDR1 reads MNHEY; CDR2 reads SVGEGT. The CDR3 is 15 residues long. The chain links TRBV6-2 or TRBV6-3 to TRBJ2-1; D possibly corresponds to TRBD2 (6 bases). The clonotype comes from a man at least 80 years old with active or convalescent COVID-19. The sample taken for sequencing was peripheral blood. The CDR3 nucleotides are TGTGCCAGCAGTTACACCCGGGACTTCTACAATGAGCAGTTCTTC. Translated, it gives CASSYTRDFYNEQFF.